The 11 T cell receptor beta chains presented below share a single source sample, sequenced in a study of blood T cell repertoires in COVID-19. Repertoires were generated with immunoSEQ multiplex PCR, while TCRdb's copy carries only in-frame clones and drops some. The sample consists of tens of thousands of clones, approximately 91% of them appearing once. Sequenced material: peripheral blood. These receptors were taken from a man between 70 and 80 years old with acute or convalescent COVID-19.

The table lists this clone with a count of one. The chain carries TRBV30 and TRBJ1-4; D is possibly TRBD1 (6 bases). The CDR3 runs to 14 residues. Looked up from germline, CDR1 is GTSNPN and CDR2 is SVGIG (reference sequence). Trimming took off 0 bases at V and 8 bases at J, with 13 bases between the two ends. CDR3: CAWSVTGLEEKLFF. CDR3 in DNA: TGTGCCTGGAGTGTAACAGGGTTAGAGGAAAAACTGTTTTTT.

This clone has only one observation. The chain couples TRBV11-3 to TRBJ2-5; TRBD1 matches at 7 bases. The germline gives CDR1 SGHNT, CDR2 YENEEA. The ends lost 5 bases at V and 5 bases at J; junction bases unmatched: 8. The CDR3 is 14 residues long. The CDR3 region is CASSPRQGRETQYF. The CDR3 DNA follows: TGTGCCAGCAGCCCCCGACAGGGTCGGGAGACCCAGTACTTC.

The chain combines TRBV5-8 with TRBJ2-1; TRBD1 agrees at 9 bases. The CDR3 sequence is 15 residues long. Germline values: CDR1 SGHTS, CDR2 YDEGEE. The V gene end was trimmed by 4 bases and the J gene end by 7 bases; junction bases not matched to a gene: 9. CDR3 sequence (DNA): TGTGCCAGCAGCCTCGGACAGGGGCCGGTGAATGAGCAGTTCTTC. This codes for CASSLGQGPVNEQFF.

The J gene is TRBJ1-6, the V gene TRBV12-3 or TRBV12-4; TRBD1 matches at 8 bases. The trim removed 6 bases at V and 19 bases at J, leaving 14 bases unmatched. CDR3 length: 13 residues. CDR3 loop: CASSRDRDRTPHF. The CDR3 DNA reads TGTGCCAGCAGCAGAGATAGGGACAGGACCCCTCACTTT.

The CDR3 bases are TGTGCCAGCAGCTTAACAGGGGTGAACACTGAAGCTTTCTTT. It translates to CASSLTGVNTEAFF. The chain employs TRBV7-9 and TRBJ1-1; 7 bases are a match to TRBD1. There are 14 residues in the CDR3. Germline V gene sequence: CDR1 SEHNR, CDR2 FQNEAQ (reference sequence). J lost 0 bases, V lost 2 bases, and 0 bases had no gene match.

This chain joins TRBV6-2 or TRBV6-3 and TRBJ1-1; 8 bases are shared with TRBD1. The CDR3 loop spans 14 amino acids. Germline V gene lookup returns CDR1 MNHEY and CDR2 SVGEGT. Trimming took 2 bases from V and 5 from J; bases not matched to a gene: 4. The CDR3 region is CASSYGDRWTEAFF. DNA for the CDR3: TGTGCCAGCAGTTACGGGGACAGGTGGACTGAAGCTTTCTTT.

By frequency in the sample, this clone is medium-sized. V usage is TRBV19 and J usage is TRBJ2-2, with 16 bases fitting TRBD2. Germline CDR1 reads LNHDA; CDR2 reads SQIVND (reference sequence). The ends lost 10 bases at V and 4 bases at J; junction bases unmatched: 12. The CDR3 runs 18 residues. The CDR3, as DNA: TGTGCCACTACAACGGGACTAGCGGGGGGGCGGAGCACCGGGGAGCTGTTTTTT. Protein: CATTTGLAGGRSTGELFF.

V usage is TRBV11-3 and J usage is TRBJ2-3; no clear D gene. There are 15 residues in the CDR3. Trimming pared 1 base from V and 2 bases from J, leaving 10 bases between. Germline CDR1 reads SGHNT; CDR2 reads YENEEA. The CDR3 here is CASSLVGYNTDTQYF. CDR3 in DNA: TGTGCCAGCAGCTTAGTCGGGTACAACACAGATACGCAGTATTTT.

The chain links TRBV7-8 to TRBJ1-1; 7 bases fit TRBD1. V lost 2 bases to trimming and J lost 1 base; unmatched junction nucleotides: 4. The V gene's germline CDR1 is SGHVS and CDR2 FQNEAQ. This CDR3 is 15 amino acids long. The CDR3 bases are TGTGCCAGCAGCTTAATGGGACAGAAGAACACTGAAGCTTTCTTT. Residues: CASSLMGQKNTEAFF.

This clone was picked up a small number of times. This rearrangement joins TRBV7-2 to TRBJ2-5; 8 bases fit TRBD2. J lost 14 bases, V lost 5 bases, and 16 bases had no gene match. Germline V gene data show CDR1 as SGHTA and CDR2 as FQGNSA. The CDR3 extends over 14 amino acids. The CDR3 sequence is CASSPLPGGGNLYF. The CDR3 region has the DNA TGTGCCAGCAGCCCACTCCCCGGCGGGGGGAACCTATACTTC.

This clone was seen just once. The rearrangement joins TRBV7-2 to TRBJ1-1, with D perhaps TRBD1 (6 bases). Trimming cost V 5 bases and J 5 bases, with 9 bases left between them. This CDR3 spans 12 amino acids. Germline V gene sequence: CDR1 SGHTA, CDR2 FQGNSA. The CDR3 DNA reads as TGTGCCAGCAGCCCACAGGGTACTGAAGCTTTCTTT. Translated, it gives CASSPQGTEAFF. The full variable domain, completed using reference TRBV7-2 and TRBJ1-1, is GAGVSQSPSNKVTEKGKDVELRCDPISGHTALYWYRQSLGQGLEFLIYFQGNSAPDKSGLPSDRFSAERTGGSVSTLTIQRTQQEDSAVYLCASSPQGTEAFFGQGTRLTVV.